One and the same sample provided the 26 T cell receptor beta chains below, sequenced in a study of post-analysis software for immune sequencing data. Whole-study results and caveats: Four or five TRBV segments were more frequent in patients than controls; TRBV5-6, TRBV5-1 and TRBV20-1 belonged to this group.

No antigen has been assigned to these receptors. TCR beta libraries were prepared from cDNA with unique molecular identifiers. TCRdb ran MiXCR on the PCR reads and lists one entry per CDR3 protein. The table has more than 450,000 distinct CDR3 sequences, roughly 46% seen once. The sequenced material came from blood. The receptors shown here come from a girl aged 10 to 17 with multiple sclerosis.

The table lists this clonotype with a few counts. The chain links TRBV29-1 to TRBJ2-7; 9 bases match TRBD1. Per the germline V gene, CDR1 is SQVTM and CDR2 is ANQGSEA. Trimming at V came to 8 bases and at J to 0 bases, leaving 11 bases not matched to a gene. The CDR3 consists of 15 residues. The CDR3 is CSKGQGSWSSYEQYF. CDR3 nucleotides: TGCAGCAAAGGACAGGGGAGCTGGAGCTCCTACGAGCAGTACTTC.

V usage is TRBV5-1 and J usage is TRBJ2-5; D may be TRBD2 (6 bases). TRBJ2-7 explains the end of the DNA better; the J call may be wrong. The CDR3 has 15 residues. The V gene's germline CDR1 is SGHRS and CDR2 YFSETQ. The CDR3 region has the DNA TGCGCCAGCAGCTTGGAGAGGAGGGGCGGCGACGAGCAGTACTTC. Translating gives CASSLERRGGDEQYF.

The rearrangement links TRBV7-3 to TRBJ2-1, with 15 bases lining up with TRBD2. This CDR3 region has 14 residues. The V gene end was trimmed by 5 bases and the J gene end by 12 bases; junction bases not matched to a gene: 5. Germline CDR1 SGHTA, CDR2 FQGTGA. The CDR3 region is CASSRTSGGAGQFF. CDR3 sequence (DNA): TGTGCCAGCAGCCGGACTAGCGGGGGGGCGGGGCAGTTCTTC.

The chain joins TRBV7-8 to TRBJ1-1; D gene uncertain. The CDR3 is made up of 15 amino acids. Germline-derived CDR1 and CDR2 are SGHVS and FQNEAQ. V lost 2 bases and J 0 bases, leaving 10 bases between the germline ends. This chain's CDR3 is CASSLSRTLNTEAFF. CDR3 sequence (DNA): TGTGCCAGCAGCTTATCGAGAACATTGAACACTGAAGCTTTCTTT.

The chain carries TRBV5-6 and TRBJ1-5; D uncertain. The CDR3 runs 15 residues. V lost 2 bases and J lost 1, with 10 bases in between. The V gene's germline CDR1 is SGHDT and CDR2 YYEEEE. CDR3 region: CASSFQPGSNQPQHF. DNA of the CDR3: TGTGCCAGCAGCTTCCAGCCCGGGAGCAATCAGCCCCAGCATTTT.

This chain connects TRBV5-1 to TRBJ2-7; D is unresolved. The CDR3 is made up of 14 amino acids. The V gene's germline CDR1 is SGHRS and CDR2 YFSETQ. Trimming cost V 4 bases and J 4 bases, with 15 bases left between them. CDR3 nucleotides: TGCGCCAGCAGCCGATCCGTCTTGGCGTACGAGCAGTACTTC. Its translation: CASSRSVLAYEQYF.

This clonotype was recorded a few times. The rearrangement joins TRBV6-4 to TRBJ2-1; 9 bases agree with TRBD2. The CDR3 runs to 16 residues. J was trimmed by 7 bases and V by 4 bases; bases with no gene match: 11. Germline V gene data show CDR1 as MRHNA and CDR2 as SNTAGT. CDR3 in amino acids: CASSATVAGAKNEQFF. The CDR3 nucleotides read TGTGCCAGCAGTGCCACCGTAGCGGGAGCAAAAAATGAGCAGTTCTTC.

The chain is built from TRBV6-6 and TRBJ2-1; 8 bases align to TRBD2. The CDR3 runs 15 residues. Unmatched junction bases numbered 11, after V lost 6 bases and J lost 7 bases. Germline V gives CDR1 MNHNY, CDR2 SVGAGI (reference sequence). CDR3 in DNA: TGTGCCAGCAGCCTGGGGCGGGAGGACGGGAATGAGCAGTTCTTC. Protein product: CASSLGREDGNEQFF.

This chain joins TRBV7-2 and TRBJ2-7; D is ambiguous. Germline-derived CDR1 and CDR2 are SGHTA and FQGNSA. Trimming left V 4 bases short and J 7 bases short, with 26 bases between. The CDR3 is 17 amino acids. CDR3 protein: CASSSRSSRAPKQEQYF. The CDR3 region has the DNA TGTGCCAGCAGCTCTAGATCCTCAAGGGCCCCAAAGCAAGAGCAGTACTTC.

In its sample, this clonotype was seen a few times. A much larger clone is a single base away; this may be a read error. This rearrangement joins TRBV5-4 to TRBJ2-1, with a weak D call TRBD1 (6 bases). Per germline, CDR1 SGHNT and CDR2 YYREEE (reference sequence). The CDR3 is 15 amino acids. Trimming left V 0 bases short and J 0 bases short, with 7 bases between. For the CDR3, the DNA is TGTGCCAGCAGCTTGGACAGGGCCTCCTACAATGAGCAGTTCTTC. It encodes CASSLDRASYNEQFF.

CDR3 sequence (DNA): TGTGCCAGCTCACCAGAGGGTGCAGTCCCTAACTATGGCTACACCTTC. It specifies CASSPEGAVPNYGYTF. The J gene is TRBJ1-2, the V gene TRBV18, with D unresolved. V lost 2 bases and J lost 0, with 13 bases in between. This CDR3 has 16 residues. Germline CDR1 reads KGHSH; CDR2 reads LQKENI.

The chain has TRBV12-3 or TRBV12-4 and TRBJ1-2; 7 bases are shared with TRBD1. The V segment lost 6 bases and the J segment 4 bases; nucleotides outside the gene matches: 5. This CDR3 spans 13 amino acids. In DNA, the CDR3 is TGTGCCAGCAGGTCACAGGGGACCTATGGCTACACCTTC. As protein: CASRSQGTYGYTF.

This clonotype was picked up a small number of times. This chain joins TRBV5-6 and TRBJ2-2; D possibly corresponds to TRBD2 (6 bases). The V end was cut by 8 bases, the J end by 2 bases, with 10 bases between. Germline CDR1 is SGHDT and CDR2 is YYEEEE. This CDR3 comprises 13 residues. CDR3 sequence: CASRRGNTGELFF. DNA of the CDR3: TGTGCCAGTCGGCGGGGTAACACCGGGGAGCTGTTTTTT. The variable domain in full, completed from reference TRBV5-6 and TRBJ2-2, reads DAGVTQSPTHLIKTRGQQVTLRCSPKSGHDTVSWYQQALGQGPQFIFQYYEEEERQRGNFPDRFSGHQFPNYSSELNVNALLLGDSALYLCASRRGNTGELFFGEGSRLTVL.

Comment on this clonotype: Relative to the germline gene, one junction end is altered; a read error may explain this. V usage is TRBV29-1 and J usage is TRBJ2-3, with no clear D. Germline V gene lookup returns CDR1 SQVTM and CDR2 ANQGSEA. This CDR3 is built from 16 residues. CDR3 nucleotides: TGCAGCGTTGAAGGCCCGACAAGGGAAGACACAGATACGCACTATTTT. It codes for CSVEGPTREDTDTHYF.

This clonotype was seen a handful of times. The V and J genes are TRBV4-1 and TRBJ1-2; tentative D call: TRBD1 (5 bases). CDR3 length equals 15 residues. Deletions cut 4 bases from V and 0 bases from J, with 12 bases between. CDR1 is MGHRA, CDR2 YSYEKL, per germline. The CDR3 DNA reads as TGCGCCAGCAGCCCCCGGGACTTAGCTAACTATGGCTACACCTTC. This translates into CASSPRDLANYGYTF.

The chain uses TRBV12-3 or TRBV12-4 and TRBJ1-4, with 10 bases matching TRBD1. Trimming cost V 3 bases and J 7 bases; bases outside gene matches: 8. This CDR3 comprises 16 residues. CDR3 DNA sequence: TGTGCCAGCAGTTTGAGACAGGGGGCACTAGGTGAAAAACTGTTTTTT. Encoded protein: CASSLRQGALGEKLFF.

This clonotype came up a few times. The gene calls are TRBV5-1 and TRBJ2-3, with 7 bases aligning to TRBD2. Trimming cost V 0 bases and J 1 base; bases outside gene matches: 5. This CDR3 region has 16 residues. The germline gives CDR1 SGHRS, CDR2 YFSETQ. The CDR3 coding sequence is TGCGCCAGCAGCTTGGGAGGGAGCGGGGGCACAGATACGCAGTATTTT. It encodes CASSLGGSGGTDTQYF. The whole variable domain, filled in from reference TRBV5-1 and TRBJ2-3, reads KAGVTQTPRYLIKTRGQQVTLSCSPISGHRSVSWYQQTPGQGLQFLFEYFSETQRNKGNFPGRFSGRQFSNSRSEMNVSTLELGDSALYLCASSLGGSGGTDTQYFGPGTRLTVL.

This clonotype was recorded a few times. The rearrangement links TRBV10-3 to TRBJ2-5; maybe TRBD2 (5 bases). V was shortened by 2 bases and J by 4 bases, with 11 bases between the two germline ends. CDR3 length equals 14 residues. In germline, CDR1 is ENHRY, CDR2 SYGVKD. CDR3 DNA sequence: TGTGCCATCAGTGAGGAGGTAGCGCCAGAGACCCAGTACTTC. As protein: CAISEEVAPETQYF.

About this clonotype: The junction and the germline gene differ at one end; a read error may be behind it. Here the CDR3 reads CTSSQRDREVAYEQYF. In DNA, the CDR3 is TGCACCAGCAGCCAACGGGACAGGGAAGTCGCCTACGAGCAGTACTTC. The V gene is TRBV4-1, the J gene TRBJ2-7; 9 nucleotides match TRBD1. The CDR3 has 16 residues. The germline CDR1 and CDR2 sequences are MGHRA and YSYEKL.

The chain uses TRBV10-3 and TRBJ1-4, with 7 positions matching TRBD1. The CDR3 has 15 amino acids. V shed 5 bases and J 6 bases; nucleotides not matched to a gene: 9. Germline values: CDR1 ENHRY, CDR2 SYGVKD. The CDR3 spells CAISQFPGQDEKLFF. Here the CDR3 DNA reads TGTGCCATCAGTCAATTTCCCGGACAGGATGAAAAACTGTTTTTT.

In this sample, this clonotype turned up a few times. CDR3 in amino acids: CSVPGLAGNEQFF. The CDR3 coding sequence is TGCAGCGTTCCGGGACTAGCTGGCAATGAGCAGTTCTTC. The gene calls are TRBV29-1 and TRBJ2-1, with 9 bases matching TRBD2. This CDR3 comprises 13 residues. V lost 5 bases, J lost 6 bases, and 5 bases stayed unmatched. Germline lookup yields CDR1 SQVTM and CDR2 ANQGSEA.

This clonotype was picked up a small number of times. The chain combines TRBV20-1 with TRBJ2-7, with TRBD1 as a possible D gene (5 bases). Germline CDR1 DFQATT, CDR2 SNEGSKA (reference sequence). This CDR3 is 16 amino acids long. Trimming took off 6 bases at V and 2 bases at J, with 23 bases between the two ends. CDR3: CSALHPASGHPYEQYF. The CDR3 DNA follows: TGCAGTGCGTTACACCCTGCCTCCGGACACCCCTACGAGCAGTACTTC.

This clonotype was counted ten times or more. V gene TRBV10-3 combines with J gene TRBJ2-5; D not certain. Germline V gene data show CDR1 as ENHRY and CDR2 as SYGVKD. The CDR3 covers 13 residues. V was trimmed by 2 bases and J by 2 bases, leaving 6 bases between them. CDR3 protein: CAISEGQQETQYF. The CDR3 DNA is TGTGCCATCAGTGAGGGCCAACAAGAGACCCAGTACTTC.

The chain recombines TRBV10-3 with TRBJ2-3, with D possibly matching TRBD1 (5 bases). The CDR3 has 14 residues. V gave up 2 bases and J gave up 0 bases, with 6 bases separating them. Germline CDR1 ENHRY, CDR2 SYGVKD. The CDR3 reads CAISERQSTDTQYF. The CDR3 region has the DNA TGTGCCATCAGTGAGAGACAGAGCACAGATACGCAGTATTTT.

This chain links TRBV12-3 or TRBV12-4 with TRBJ1-2, with D possibly TRBD1 on 6 matching bases. V gave up 6 bases and J gave up 4 bases, with 12 bases separating them. CDR3 length: 13 amino acids. CDR3 DNA sequence: TGTGCCAGCAGCAACGACAGGACCTATGGCTACACCTTC. Residues: CASSNDRTYGYTF.

This clonotype has more than one count but fewer than ten. This chain connects TRBV5-1 to TRBJ1-1, with TRBD1 identical over 8 bases. The CDR3 is made up of 14 amino acids. V was pared by 0 bases and J by 6 bases, with 4 bases of the junction left unmatched. CDR1 is SGHRS and CDR2 is YFSETQ in the germline V gene. The CDR3 DNA is TGCGCCAGCAGCTTGGACCCAGGGGGCTCTGAAGCTTTCTTT. Its protein product is CASSLDPGGSEAFF.